A selection of T cell receptor beta chains follows, all from one sample in a study of OX40 agonist ivuxolimab in advanced cancers. Produced via immunoSEQ multiplex PCR; TCRdb's table is partial and in-frame only. The table has some 34,000 clones, around 90% seen once; the top ten hold roughly 12%. This sample comprised CD4+ or CD8+ T cells sorted from blood, obtained in a trial of the OX40 agonist ivuxolimab. All receptors derive from an adult with an advanced solid tumor such as melanoma, head and neck, liver or kidney cancer. Both conserved end residues are part of each CDR3. A D gene is named only where the DNA matches it firmly. Rows may omit the clone size; those that give it use once, few, many or a size class.

>-|TRBJ2-3|-|TRBV2
CASSDIGGFSTDTQYF
TGTGCCAGCAGTGATATAGGAGGATTTAGCACAGATACGCAGTATTTT
>-|TRBJ2-2|-|TRBV7-6
CASSLALAANTGELFF
TGTGCCAGCAGCTTAGCATTGGCAGCGAACACCGGGGAGCTGTTTTTT
>-|TRBJ2-3|-|TRBV28
CASSFLAGTDTQYF
TGTGCCAGCAGTTTCTTAGCTGGGACAGATACGCAGTATTTT
>TRBD1|TRBJ1-2|-|TRBV7-8
CASSLGQGYGYTF
TGTGCCAGCAGCTTAGGACAGGGATATGGCTACACCTTC
>TRBD1|TRBJ1-3|-|TRBV4-3
CASSHPGQGAKPGNTIYF
TGCGCCAGCAGCCACCCCGGACAGGGGGCTAAGCCTGGAAACACCATATATTTT
>TRBD1|TRBJ2-1|-|TRBV19
CASSKWGQGAAEQFF
TGTGCCAGTAGTAAATGGGGACAGGGGGCGGCTGAGCAGTTCTTC
>TRBD2|TRBJ2-1|-|TRBV4-3
CASSQVRPAGRAYNEQFF
TGCGCCAGCAGCCAAGTCAGGCCAGCGGGGCGCGCCTACAATGAGCAGTTCTTC
>-|TRBJ2-7|-|TRBV4-3
CASSQDRFQGSLTYEQYF
TGCGCCAGCAGCCAAGATCGGTTCCAGGGGAGCTTGACCTACGAGCAGTACTTC
>TRBD1|TRBJ2-3|once|TRBV6-5
CASSFSGQGGTDTQYF
TGTGCCAGCAGTTTTTCGGGACAGGGTGGCACAGATACGCAGTATTTT
>-|TRBJ2-7|-|TRBV4-1
CASSQDPSSYEQYF
TGCGCCAGCAGCCAAGATCCTAGCTCCTACGAGCAGTACTTC
>TRBD1|TRBJ2-1|once|TRBV4-1
CATGDRQSSYNEQFF
TGCGCCACCGGGGACAGGCAAAGCTCCTACAATGAGCAGTTCTTC
>TRBD2|TRBJ2-7|-|TRBV5-6
CASSWGWEGDEQYF
TGTGCCAGCAGCTGGGGGTGGGAGGGCGACGAGCAGTACTTC
>TRBD1|TRBJ2-1|-|TRBV27
CASSGQGPAGSLGSYNEQFF
TGTGCCAGCAGTGGACAGGGGCCAGCGGGCAGCTTGGGCTCCTACAATGAGCAGTTCTTC
>-|TRBJ2-1|-|TRBV9
CASSQANYEQFF
TGTGCCAGCAGCCAGGCGAACTATGAGCAGTTCTTC
>-|TRBJ2-1|-|TRBV5-8
CASSQDNEQFF
TGTGCCAGCAGCCAAGACAATGAGCAGTTCTTC
>TRBD1|TRBJ2-3|-|TRBV10-3
CAISDWTGEDTQYF
TGTGCCATCAGTGACTGGACAGGGGAAGATACGCAGTATTTT
>-|TRBJ1-1|-|TRBV27
CASSLLGNTEAFF
TGTGCCAGCAGCCTACTCGGGAACACTGAAGCTTTCTTT
>-|TRBJ1-1|-|TRBV19
CASGQGSEAFF
TGTGCCAGTGGGCAGGGGTCTGAAGCTTTCTTT
>TRBD2|TRBJ2-7|once|TRBV7-3
CASSPGLHSYEQYF
TGTGCCAGCAGCCCGGGACTACACTCCTACGAGCAGTACTTC
>-|TRBJ2-2|once|TRBV6-1
CASRRGTGELFF
TGTGCCAGCAGAAGGGGTACCGGGGAGCTGTTTTTT
>-|TRBJ1-5|-|TRBV7-9
CASSLPSQPQHF
TGTGCCAGCAGCTTGCCATCGCAGCCCCAGCATTTT
>-|TRBJ2-1|-|TRBV11-2
CASSIRRDPRYNEQFF
TGTGCCAGCAGCATCCGCCGGGACCCCCGCTACAATGAGCAGTTCTTC
>-|TRBJ2-1|-|TRBV27
CASSFLPGINEQFF
TGTGCCAGCAGTTTCCTTCCCGGGATCAATGAGCAGTTCTTC
>-|TRBJ2-1|-|TRBV27
CASSSWRDEQFF
TGTGCCAGCAGTTCGTGGAGGGATGAGCAGTTCTTC
>-|TRBJ2-1|-|TRBV4-2
CASSQDFGSFNEQFF
TGTGCCAGCAGCCAAGATTTTGGCTCCTTCAATGAGCAGTTCTTC
>-|TRBJ1-1|few|TRBV9
CASSVGGMNTEAFF
TGTGCCAGCAGCGTAGGGGGGATGAACACTGAAGCTTTCTTT
>TRBD2|TRBJ2-1|-|TRBV13
CASSPSSGSSYNEQFF
TGTGCCAGCAGCCCATCTAGCGGGAGCTCCTACAATGAGCAGTTCTTC
>-|TRBJ2-1|-|TRBV19
CASSIEPLGYEQFF
TGTGCCAGTAGTATAGAACCATTAGGGTATGAGCAGTTCTTC
>-|TRBJ2-7|-|TRBV27
CASTGAGDLYEQYF
TGTGCCAGCACCGGGGCCGGGGACCTATACGAGCAGTACTTC
>-|TRBJ2-7|-|TRBV2
CASSEAGGGGYEQYF
TGTGCCAGCAGTGAAGCTGGAGGGGGCGGCTACGAGCAGTACTTC
>-|TRBJ2-5|-|TRBV2
CASKRRAEVETQYF
TGTGCCAGCAAGCGGCGGGCCGAGGTAGAGACCCAGTACTTC
>TRBD1|TRBJ1-2|once|TRBV5-6
CASSLEGALDYGYTF
TGTGCCAGCAGCTTAGAGGGGGCGCTTGACTATGGCTACACCTTC
>-|TRBJ2-1|-|TRBV28
CASTDSYNEQFF
TGTGCCAGTACAGACTCCTACAATGAGCAGTTCTTC
>-|TRBJ1-2|-|TRBV9
CASSPSLAIYGYTF
TGTGCCAGCAGTCCTTCACTGGCGATCTATGGCTACACCTTC
>TRBD1|TRBJ1-3|-|TRBV5-6
CASSLYRTGGENTIYF
TGTGCCAGCAGCTTGTACCGGACAGGGGGTGAAAACACCATATATTTT
>TRBD2|TRBJ2-3|-|TRBV4-3
CASSHGLAGTDTQYF
TGCGCCAGCAGCCACGGCCTAGCGGGAACAGATACGCAGTATTTT
>-|TRBJ1-4|once|TRBV9
CASSPEGRASNEKLFF
TGTGCCAGCAGCCCAGAAGGGAGGGCTTCTAATGAAAAACTGTTTTTT
>-|TRBJ1-1|once|TRBV29-1
CSVEQGHRFTEAFF
TGCAGCGTTGAACAGGGGCACAGGTTCACTGAAGCTTTCTTT
>TRBD1|TRBJ2-7|-|TRBV6-1
CASSPPDRVSTEQYF
TGTGCCAGCAGCCCCCCCGACAGGGTGTCTACCGAGCAGTACTTC
>-|TRBJ2-1|-|TRBV7-3
CASSLALFGEQFF
TGTGCCAGCAGCTTAGCCCTTTTTGGTGAGCAGTTCTTC